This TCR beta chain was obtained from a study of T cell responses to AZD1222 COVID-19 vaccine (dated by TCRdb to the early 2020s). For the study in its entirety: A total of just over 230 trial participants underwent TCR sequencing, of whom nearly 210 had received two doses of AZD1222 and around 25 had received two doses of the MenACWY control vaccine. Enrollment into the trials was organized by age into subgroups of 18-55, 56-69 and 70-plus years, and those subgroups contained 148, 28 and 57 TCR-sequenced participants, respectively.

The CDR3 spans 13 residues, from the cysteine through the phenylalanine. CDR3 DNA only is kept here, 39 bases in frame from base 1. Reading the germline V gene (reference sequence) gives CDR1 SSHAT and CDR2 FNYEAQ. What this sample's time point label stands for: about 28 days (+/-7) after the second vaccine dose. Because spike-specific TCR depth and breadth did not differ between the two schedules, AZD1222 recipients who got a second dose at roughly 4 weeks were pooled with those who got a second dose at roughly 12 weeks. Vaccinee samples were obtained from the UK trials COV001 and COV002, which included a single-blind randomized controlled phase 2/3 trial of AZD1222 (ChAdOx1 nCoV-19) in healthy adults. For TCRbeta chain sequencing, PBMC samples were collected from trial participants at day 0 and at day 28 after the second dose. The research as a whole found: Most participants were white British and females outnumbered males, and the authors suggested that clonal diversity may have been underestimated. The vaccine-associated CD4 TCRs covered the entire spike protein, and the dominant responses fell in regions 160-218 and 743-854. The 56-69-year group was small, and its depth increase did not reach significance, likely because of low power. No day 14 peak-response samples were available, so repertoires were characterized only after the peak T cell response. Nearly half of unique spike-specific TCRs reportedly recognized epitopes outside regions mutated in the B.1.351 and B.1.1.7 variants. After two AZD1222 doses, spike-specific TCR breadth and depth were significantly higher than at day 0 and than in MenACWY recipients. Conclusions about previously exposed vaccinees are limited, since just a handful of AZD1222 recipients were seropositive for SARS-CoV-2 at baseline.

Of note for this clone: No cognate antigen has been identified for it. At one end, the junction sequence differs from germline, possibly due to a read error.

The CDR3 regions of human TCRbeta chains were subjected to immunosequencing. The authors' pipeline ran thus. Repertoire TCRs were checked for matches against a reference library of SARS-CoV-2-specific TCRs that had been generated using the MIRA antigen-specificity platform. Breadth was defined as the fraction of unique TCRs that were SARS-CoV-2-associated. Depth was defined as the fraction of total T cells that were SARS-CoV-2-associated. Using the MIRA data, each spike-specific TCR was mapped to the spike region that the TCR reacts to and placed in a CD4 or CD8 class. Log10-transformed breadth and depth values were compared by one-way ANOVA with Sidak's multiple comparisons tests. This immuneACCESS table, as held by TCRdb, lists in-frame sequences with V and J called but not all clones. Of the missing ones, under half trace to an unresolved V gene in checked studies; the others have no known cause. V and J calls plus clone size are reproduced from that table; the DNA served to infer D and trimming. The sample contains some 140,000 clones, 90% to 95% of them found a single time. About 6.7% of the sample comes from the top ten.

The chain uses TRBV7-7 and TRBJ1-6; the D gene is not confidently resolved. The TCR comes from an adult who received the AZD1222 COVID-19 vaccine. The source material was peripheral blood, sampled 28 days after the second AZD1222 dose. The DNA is TGTGCTAGCAGCTTAGCTTTTGGTTCACCCCTCCACTTT. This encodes CASSLAFGSPLHF.